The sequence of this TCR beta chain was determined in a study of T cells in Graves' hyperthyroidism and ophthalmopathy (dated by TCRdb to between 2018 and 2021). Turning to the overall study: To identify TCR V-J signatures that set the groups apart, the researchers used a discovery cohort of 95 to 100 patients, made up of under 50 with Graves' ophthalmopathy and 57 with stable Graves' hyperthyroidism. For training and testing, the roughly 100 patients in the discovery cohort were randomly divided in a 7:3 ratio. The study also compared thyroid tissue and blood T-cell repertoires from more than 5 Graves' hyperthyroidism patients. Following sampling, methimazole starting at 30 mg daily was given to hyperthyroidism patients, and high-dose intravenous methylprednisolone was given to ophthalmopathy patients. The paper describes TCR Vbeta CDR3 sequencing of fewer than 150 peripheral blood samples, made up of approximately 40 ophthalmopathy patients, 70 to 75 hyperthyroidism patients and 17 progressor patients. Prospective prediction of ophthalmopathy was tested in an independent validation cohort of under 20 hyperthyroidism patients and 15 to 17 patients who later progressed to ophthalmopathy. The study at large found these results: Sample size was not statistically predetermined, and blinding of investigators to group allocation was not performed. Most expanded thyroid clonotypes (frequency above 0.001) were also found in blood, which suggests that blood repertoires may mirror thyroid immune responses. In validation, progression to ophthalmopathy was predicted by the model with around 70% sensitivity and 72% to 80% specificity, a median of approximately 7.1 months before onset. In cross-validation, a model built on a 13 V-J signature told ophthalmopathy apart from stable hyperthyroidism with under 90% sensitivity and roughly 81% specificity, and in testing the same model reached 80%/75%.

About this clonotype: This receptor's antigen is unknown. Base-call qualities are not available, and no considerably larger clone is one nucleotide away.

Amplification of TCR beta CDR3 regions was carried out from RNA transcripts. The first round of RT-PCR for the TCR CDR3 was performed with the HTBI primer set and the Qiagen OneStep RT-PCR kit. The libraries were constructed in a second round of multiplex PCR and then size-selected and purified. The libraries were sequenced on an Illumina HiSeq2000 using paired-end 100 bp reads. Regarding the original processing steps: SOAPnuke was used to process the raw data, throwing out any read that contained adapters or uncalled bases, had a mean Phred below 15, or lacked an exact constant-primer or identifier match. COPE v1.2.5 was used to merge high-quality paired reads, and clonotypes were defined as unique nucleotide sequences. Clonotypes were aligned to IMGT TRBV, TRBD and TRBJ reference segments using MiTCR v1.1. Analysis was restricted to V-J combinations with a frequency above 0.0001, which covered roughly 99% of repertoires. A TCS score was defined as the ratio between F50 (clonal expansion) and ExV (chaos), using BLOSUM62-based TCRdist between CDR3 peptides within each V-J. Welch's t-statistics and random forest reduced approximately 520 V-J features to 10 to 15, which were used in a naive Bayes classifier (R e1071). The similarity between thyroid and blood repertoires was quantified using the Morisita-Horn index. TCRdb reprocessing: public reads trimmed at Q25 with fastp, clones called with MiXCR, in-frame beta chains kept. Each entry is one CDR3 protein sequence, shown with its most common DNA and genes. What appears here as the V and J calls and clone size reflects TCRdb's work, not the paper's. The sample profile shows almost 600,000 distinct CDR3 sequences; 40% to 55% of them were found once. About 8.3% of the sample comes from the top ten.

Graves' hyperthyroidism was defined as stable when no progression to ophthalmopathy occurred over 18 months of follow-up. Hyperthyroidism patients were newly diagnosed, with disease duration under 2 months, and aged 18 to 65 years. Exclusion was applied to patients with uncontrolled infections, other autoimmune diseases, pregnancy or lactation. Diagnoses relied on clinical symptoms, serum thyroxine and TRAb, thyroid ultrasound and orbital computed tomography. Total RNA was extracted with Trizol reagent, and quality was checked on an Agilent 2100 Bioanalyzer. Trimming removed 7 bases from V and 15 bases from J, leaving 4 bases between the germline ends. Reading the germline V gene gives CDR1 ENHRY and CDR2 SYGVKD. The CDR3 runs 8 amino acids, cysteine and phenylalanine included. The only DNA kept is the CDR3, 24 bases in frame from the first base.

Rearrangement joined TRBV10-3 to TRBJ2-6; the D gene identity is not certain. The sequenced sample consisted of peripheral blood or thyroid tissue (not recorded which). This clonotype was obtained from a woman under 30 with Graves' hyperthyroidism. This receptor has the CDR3 CAIKDLTF. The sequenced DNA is TGTGCCATCAAGGACCTGACTTTC.